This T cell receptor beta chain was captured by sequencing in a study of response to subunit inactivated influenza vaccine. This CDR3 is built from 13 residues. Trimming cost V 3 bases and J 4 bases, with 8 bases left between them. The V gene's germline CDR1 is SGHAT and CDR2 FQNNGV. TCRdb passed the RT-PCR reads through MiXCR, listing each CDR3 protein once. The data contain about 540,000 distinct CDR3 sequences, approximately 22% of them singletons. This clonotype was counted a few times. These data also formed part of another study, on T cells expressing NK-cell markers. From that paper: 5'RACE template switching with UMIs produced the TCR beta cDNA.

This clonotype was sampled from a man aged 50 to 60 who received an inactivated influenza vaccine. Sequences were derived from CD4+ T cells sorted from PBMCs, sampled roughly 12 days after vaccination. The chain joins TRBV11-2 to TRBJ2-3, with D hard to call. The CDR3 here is CASSFVVADTQYF. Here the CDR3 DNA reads TGTGCCAGCAGCTTCGTCGTGGCAGATACGCAGTATTTT.